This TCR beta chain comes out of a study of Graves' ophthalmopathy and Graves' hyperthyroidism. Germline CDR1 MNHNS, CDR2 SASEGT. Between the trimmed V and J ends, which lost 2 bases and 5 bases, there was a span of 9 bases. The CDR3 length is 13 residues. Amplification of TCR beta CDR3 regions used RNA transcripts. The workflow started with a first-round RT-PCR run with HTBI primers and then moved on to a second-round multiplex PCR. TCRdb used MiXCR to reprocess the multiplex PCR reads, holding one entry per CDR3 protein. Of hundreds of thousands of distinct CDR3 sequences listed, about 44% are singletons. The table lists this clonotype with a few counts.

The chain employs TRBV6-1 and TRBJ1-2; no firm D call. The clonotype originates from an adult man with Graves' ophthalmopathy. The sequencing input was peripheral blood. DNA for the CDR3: TGTGCCAGCAGTGAACCAGAGTCTTATGGCTACACCTTC. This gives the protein CASSEPESYGYTF.